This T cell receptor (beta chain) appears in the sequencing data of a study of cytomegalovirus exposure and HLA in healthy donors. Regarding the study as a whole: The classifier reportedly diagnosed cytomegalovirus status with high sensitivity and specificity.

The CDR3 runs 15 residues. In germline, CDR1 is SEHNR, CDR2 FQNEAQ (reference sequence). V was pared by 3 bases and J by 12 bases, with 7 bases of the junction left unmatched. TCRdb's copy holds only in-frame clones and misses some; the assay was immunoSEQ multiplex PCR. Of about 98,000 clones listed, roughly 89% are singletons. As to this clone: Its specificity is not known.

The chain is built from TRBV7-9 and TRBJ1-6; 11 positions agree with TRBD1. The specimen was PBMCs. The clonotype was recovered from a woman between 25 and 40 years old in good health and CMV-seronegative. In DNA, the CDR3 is TGTGCCAGCAGCTTCTCCGGGACAGGGGGTGAACCCCTCCACTTT. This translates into CASSFSGTGGEPLHF. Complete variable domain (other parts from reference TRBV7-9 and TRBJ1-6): DTGVSQNPRHKITKRGQNVTFRCDPISEHNRLYWYRQTLGQGPEFLTYFQNEAQLEKSRLLSDRFSAERPKGSFSTLEIQRTEQGDSAMYLCASSFSGTGGEPLHFGNGTRLTVT.